A selection of T cell receptor beta chains follows, all from one sample in a study of blood T cell repertoires in COVID-19. Sequenced by immunoSEQ multiplex PCR; TCRdb stores in-frame clones only, minus some. The sample contains fewer than 250,000 clones, 70% to 85% of which appear only once. Sequences were obtained from peripheral blood. These receptors were collected from a woman older than 75 with acute or convalescent COVID-19. CDR3s include the opening cysteine and the closing phenylalanine or tryptophan. The D gene is left open where the match is weak. Clone size is shown for a subset of rows, as once, few, many or a class of expanded clone.

d_call,v_call,clone_size,j_call,cdr3_length,cdr3_nt,cdr3_aa
TRBD1,TRBV7-6,-,TRBJ2-5,14,TGTGCCAGCAGCCCCGGGACAGCCCAAGAGACCCAGTACTTC,CASSPGTAQETQYF
TRBD2,TRBV19,-,TRBJ2-1,18,TGTGCCAGTACAGGCGGGTCTAGCGGGGGAAGCTCCTACAATGAGCAGTTCTTC,CASTGGSSGGSSYNEQFF
-,TRBV2,-,TRBJ2-7,14,TGTGCCAGTCGTAGACAGTCCTTCTCCTACGAGCAGTACTTC,CASRRQSFSYEQYF
-,TRBV19,-,TRBJ1-4,12,TGTGCCAGTAGTATAGCCTCTAATGGACTGTTTTTT,CASSIASNGLFF
TRBD1,TRBV6-6,-,TRBJ1-2,16,TGTGCCAGCAGTTACTCTTTGACAGGGGCCGGCTATGGCTACACCTTC,CASSYSLTGAGYGYTF
TRBD1,TRBV2,few,TRBJ2-2,14,TGTGCCAGCAGGGCAGGGGGCGGCACCGGGGAGCTGTTTTTT,CASRAGGGTGELFF
TRBD1,TRBV5-4,-,TRBJ1-5,19,TGTGCCAGCAGCATGGCCGGGACAGAGAGAGTTTATAGCAATCAGCCCCAGCATTTT,CASSMAGTERVYSNQPQHF
TRBD1,TRBV7-6,-,TRBJ1-5,18,TGTGCCAGCAGCTTAGCAGCCGGACAGGGGACCTACAATCAGCCCCAGCATTTT,CASSLAAGQGTYNQPQHF
-,TRBV6-6,-,TRBJ1-4,12,TGTGCCAGCAGTAATCCGAATGAAAAACTGTTTTTT,CASSNPNEKLFF
TRBD1,TRBV7-2,-,TRBJ1-4,15,TGTGCCAGCAGCCCAAGGACAGGGTCTAATGAAAAACTGTTTTTT,CASSPRTGSNEKLFF
-,TRBV4-3,-,TRBJ1-2,14,TGCGCCAGCAGCCGAGCGGGAGACCCCTATGGCTACACCTTC,CASSRAGDPYGYTF
-,TRBV5-5,-,TRBJ2-7,12,TGTGCCCGCTGGACAGCTACCTACGAGCAGTACTTC,CARWTATYEQYF
TRBD1,TRBV4-3,-,TRBJ1-3,17,TGCGCCAGCAGCCAAGAGGGCCGAGGGGGCTTTGGAAACACCATATATTTT,CASSQEGRGGFGNTIYF
TRBD1,TRBV5-6,-,TRBJ1-1,15,TGTGCCAGCAGCTTGTGGGACAGGGTAGAGGAAGGAGCTTTCTTT,CASSLWDRVEEGAFF